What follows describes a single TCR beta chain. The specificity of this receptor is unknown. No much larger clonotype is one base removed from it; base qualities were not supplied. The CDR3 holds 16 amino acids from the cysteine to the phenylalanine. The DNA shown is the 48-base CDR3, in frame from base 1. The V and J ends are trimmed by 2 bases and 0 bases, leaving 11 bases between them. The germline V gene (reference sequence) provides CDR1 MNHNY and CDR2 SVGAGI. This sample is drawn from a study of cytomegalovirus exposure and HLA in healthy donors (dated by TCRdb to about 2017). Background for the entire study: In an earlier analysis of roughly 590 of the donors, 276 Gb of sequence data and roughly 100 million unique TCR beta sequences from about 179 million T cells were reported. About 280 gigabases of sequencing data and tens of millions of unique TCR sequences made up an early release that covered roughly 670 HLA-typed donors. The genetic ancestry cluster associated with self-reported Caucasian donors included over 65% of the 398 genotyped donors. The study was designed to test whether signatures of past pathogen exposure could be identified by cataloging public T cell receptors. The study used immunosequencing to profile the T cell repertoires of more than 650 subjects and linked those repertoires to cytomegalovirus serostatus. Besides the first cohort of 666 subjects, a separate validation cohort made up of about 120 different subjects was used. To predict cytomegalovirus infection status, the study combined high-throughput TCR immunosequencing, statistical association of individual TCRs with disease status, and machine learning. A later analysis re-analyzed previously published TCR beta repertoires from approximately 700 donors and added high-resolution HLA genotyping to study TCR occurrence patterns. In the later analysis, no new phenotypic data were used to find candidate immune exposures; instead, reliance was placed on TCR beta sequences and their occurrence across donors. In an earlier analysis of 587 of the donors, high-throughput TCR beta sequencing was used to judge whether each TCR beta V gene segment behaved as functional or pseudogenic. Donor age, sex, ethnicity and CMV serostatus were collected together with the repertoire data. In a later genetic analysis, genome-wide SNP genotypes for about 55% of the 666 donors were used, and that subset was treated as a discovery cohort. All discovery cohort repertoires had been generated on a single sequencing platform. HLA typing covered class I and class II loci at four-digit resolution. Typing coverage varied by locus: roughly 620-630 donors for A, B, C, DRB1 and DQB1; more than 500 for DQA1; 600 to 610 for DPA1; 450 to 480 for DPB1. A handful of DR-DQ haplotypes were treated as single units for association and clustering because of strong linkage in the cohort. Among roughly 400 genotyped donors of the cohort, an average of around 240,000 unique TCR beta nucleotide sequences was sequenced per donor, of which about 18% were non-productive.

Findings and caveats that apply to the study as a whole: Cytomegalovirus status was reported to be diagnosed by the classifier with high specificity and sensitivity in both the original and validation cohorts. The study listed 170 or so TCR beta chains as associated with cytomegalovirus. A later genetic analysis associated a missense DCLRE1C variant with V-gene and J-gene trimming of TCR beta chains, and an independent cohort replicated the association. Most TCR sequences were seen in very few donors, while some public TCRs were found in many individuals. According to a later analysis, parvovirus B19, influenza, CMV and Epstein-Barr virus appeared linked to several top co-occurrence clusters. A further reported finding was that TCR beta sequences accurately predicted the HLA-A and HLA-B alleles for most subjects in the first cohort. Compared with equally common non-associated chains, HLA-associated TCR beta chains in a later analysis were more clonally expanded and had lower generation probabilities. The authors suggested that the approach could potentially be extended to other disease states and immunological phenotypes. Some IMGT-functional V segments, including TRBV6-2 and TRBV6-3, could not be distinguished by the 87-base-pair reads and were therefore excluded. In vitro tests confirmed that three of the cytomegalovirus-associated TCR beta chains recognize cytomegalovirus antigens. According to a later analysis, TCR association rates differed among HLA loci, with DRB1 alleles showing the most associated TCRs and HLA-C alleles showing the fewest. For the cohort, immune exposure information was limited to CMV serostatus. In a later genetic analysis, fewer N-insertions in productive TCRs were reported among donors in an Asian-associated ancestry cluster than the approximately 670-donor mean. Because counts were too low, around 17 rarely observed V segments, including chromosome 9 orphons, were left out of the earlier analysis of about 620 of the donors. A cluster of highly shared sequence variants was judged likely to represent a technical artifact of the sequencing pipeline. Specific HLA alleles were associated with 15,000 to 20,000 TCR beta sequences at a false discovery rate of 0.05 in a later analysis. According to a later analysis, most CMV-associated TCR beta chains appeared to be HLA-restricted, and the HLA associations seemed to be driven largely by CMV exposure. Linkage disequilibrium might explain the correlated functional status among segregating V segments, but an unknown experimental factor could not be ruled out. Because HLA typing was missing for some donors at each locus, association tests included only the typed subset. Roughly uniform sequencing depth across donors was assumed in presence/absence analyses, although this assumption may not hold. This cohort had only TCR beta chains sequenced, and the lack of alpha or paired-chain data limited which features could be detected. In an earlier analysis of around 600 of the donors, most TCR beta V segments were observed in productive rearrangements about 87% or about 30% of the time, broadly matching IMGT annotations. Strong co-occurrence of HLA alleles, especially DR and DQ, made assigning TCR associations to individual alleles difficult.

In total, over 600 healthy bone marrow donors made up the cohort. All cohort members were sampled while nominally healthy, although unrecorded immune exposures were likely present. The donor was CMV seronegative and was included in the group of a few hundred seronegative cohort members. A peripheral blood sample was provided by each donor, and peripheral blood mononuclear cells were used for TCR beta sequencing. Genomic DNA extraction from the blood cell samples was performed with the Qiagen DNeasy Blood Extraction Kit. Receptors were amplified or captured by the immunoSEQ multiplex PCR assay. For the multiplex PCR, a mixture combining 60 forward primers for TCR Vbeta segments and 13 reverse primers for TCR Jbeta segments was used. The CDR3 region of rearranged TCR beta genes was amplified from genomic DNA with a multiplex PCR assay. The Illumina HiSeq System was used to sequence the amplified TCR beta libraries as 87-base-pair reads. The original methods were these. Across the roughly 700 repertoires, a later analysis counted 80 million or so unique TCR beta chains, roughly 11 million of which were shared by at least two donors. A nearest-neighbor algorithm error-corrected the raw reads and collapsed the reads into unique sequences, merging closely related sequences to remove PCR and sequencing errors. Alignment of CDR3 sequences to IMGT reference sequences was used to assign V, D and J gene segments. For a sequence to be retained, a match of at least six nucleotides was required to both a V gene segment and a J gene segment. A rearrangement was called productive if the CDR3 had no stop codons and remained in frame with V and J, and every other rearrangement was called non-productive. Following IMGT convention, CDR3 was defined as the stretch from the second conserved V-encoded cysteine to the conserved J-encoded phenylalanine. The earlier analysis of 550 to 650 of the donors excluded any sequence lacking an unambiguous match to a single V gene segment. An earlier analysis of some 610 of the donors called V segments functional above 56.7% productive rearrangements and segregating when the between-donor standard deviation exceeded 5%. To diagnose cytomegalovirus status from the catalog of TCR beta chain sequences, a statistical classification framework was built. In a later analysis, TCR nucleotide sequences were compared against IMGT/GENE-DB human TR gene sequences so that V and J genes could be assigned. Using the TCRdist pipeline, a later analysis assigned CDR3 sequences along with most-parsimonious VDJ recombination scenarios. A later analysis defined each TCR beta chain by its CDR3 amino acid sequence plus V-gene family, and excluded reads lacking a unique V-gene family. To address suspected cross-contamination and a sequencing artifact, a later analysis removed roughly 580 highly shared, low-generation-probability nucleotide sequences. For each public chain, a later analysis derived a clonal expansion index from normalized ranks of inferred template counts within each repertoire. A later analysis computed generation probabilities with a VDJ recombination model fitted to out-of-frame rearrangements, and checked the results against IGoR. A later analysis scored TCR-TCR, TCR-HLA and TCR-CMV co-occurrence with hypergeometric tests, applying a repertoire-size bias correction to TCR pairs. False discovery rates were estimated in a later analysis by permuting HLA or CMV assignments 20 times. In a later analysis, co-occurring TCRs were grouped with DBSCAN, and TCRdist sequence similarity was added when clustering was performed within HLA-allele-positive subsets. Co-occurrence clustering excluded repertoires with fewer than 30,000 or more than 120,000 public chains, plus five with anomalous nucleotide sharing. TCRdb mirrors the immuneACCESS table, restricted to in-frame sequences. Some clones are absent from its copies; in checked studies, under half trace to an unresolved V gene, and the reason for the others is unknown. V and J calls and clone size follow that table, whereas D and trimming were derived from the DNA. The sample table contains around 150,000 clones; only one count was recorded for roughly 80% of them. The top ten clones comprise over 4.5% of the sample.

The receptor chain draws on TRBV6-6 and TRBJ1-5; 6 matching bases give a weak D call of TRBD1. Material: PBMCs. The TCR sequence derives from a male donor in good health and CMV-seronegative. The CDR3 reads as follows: CASSYLWTDSNQPQHF. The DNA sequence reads TGTGCCAGCAGTTACCTTTGGACAGATAGCAATCAGCCCCAGCATTTT.